This T cell receptor beta chain comes out of a study of T cells after yellow fever vaccination. About the research overall: In the case of low-cell-number fractions, SMART-Seq v4 Ultra Low Input was used for preparation.

Findings and limits, study-wide: Subsequent booster samples again held most clones from primary vaccination (96% CD4, 85% to 90% CD8).

5'RACE template switching added a universal primer site and UMIs to TCR cDNA. TCRdb re-analysed the 5' RACE reads in MiXCR, keeping a single row per CDR3 protein. The table records about 360,000 distinct CDR3 sequences, approximately 6% of them present only once. There are many counts of this clonotype. Its cognate antigen is unknown. This CDR3 has 11 residues. Germline V gene sequence: CDR1 DFQATT, CDR2 SNEGSKA (reference sequence). V was cut by 3 bases and J by 8 bases, with 10 bases left in between. The chain has TRBV20-1 and TRBJ1-2; D gene uncertain. The sample in question was PBMCs, obtained 5 days after the yellow fever booster vaccination. The receptor was isolated from a man aged 30 to 39 who received the YFV17D yellow fever vaccine. DNA of the CDR3: TGCAGTGCTAGTGTCCAGAAAGGCTACACCTTC. Translation gives CSASVQKGYTF.